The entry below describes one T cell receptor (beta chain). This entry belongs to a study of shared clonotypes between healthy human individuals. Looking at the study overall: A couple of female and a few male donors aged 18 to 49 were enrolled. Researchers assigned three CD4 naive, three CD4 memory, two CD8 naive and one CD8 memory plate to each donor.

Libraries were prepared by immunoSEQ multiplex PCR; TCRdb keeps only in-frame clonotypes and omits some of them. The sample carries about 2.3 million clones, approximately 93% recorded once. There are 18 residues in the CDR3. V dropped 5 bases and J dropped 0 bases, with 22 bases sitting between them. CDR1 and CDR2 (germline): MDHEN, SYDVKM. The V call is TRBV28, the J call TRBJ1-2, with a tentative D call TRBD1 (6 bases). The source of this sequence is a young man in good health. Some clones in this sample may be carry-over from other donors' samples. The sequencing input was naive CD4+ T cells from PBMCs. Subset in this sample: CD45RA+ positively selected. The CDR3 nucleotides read TGTGCCAGCAGTGACTCCTCGGGGGCCTCCTTTTCTAACTATGGCTACACCTTC. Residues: CASSDSSGASFSNYGYTF.